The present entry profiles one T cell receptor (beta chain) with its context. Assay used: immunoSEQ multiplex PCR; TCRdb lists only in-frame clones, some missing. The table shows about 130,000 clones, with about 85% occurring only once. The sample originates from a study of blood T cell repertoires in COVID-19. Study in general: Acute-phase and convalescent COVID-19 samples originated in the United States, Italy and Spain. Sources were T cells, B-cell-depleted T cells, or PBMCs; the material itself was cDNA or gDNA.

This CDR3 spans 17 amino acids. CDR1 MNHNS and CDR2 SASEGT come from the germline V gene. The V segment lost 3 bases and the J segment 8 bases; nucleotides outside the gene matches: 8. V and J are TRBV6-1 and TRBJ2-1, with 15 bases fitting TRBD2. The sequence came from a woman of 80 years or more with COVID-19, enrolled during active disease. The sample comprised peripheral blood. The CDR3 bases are TGTGCCAGCAGTGACCGCGGACTAGCGGGAGGGTCCGATGAGCAGTTCTTC. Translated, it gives CASSDRGLAGGSDEQFF.